The clone carrying this TCR beta chain was seen more than once but under ten times. Antigen unknown. The J segment lost 8 bases and the V segment lost 3 bases, leaving 6 bases of the junction unmatched. Germline values: CDR1 DFQATT, CDR2 SNEGSKA (reference sequence). CDR3 length: 13 residues. This record comes from a study of T cells after yellow fever vaccination. Study-level results: Most clones from primary vaccination resurfaced after the booster (under 97% CD4, approximately 87% CD8). Contaminating bulk clonotypes could be abundant in FACS-sorted repertoires.

5'RACE template switching produced TCR cDNA carrying a universal primer site and UMIs. TCRdb used MiXCR to reprocess the 5' RACE reads, holding one entry per CDR3 protein. The data contain 300,000 to 450,000 distinct CDR3 sequences, roughly 8.6% of them singletons. The material was PBMCs, obtained approximately 40 days after the first yellow fever vaccination. The rearrangement joins TRBV20-1 to TRBJ1-2, with 10 bases matching TRBD1. The clonotype comes from a man aged 18-30 years who received the YFV17D yellow fever vaccine. CDR3 residues: CSASDRGRGGYTF. CDR3 in DNA: TGCAGTGCTAGCGACAGGGGGCGCGGAGGCTACACCTTC.